These 17 T cell receptor beta chains share one sample of origin, sequenced in a study of blood T cell repertoires in COVID-19. Here immunoSEQ multiplex PCR was the method, and the copy in TCRdb shows in-frame clones only, minus some. The sample includes over 200,000 clones, about 80% of them seen just once. Sequenced: peripheral blood. Receptors were obtained from a man aged 45-60 years with active or convalescent COVID-19.

The rearrangement uses TRBV10-1 and TRBJ1-2; TRBD1 aligns across 7 bases. V dropped 0 bases and J dropped 4; count of bases not matched to a gene: 8. Looked up from germline, CDR1 is WNHNN and CDR2 is SYGVQD (reference sequence). CDR3 length: 16 residues. The CDR3 DNA reads as TGCGCCAGCAGTGAGTCCGCCCACAGGGGAGGCTATGGCTACACCTTC. Its translation: CASSESAHRGGYGYTF.

There are a few counts of this clone. The genes are TRBV7-2 and TRBJ1-2; TRBD1 is a possible D gene (5 bases). The CDR3 contains 13 residues. The germline V and J ends were trimmed by 5 bases and 4 bases, with 11 bases remaining between them. CDR1 and CDR2 (germline): SGHTA, FQGNSA. CDR3 nucleotide sequence: TGTGCCAGCAGCACCCACAGGACCTATGGCTACACCTTC. Amino acid sequence: CASSTHRTYGYTF.

This clone was detected only a few times. J is TRBJ1-6 and V is TRBV5-4, with 7 bases that match TRBD1. The CDR3 consists of 14 residues. The germline V gene encodes CDR1 SGHNT and CDR2 YYREEE (reference sequence). J gave up 9 bases and V 2 bases, and 5 bases lay outside the gene matches. CDR3 in DNA: TGTGCCAGCAGCTTACAGGGGTATGGTTCACCCCTCCACTTT. Translated, it gives CASSLQGYGSPLHF.

The J gene is TRBJ2-7, the V gene TRBV6-5, with a weak D call TRBD1 (5 bases). V gave up 2 bases and J gave up 2 bases, with 10 bases separating them. CDR3 length: 14 residues. Per germline, CDR1 MNHEY and CDR2 SVGAGI. CDR3 sequence: CASSYVAGPYEQYF. CDR3 sequence (DNA): TGTGCCAGCAGTTACGTCGCAGGGCCCTACGAGCAGTACTTC.

V is TRBV10-3 and J is TRBJ2-3; 7 bases align to TRBD1. CDR1 is ENHRY, CDR2 SYGVKD, per germline. The CDR3 extends over 13 amino acids. CDR3 sequence reads: CVTGTDGGDTQYF. The DNA for the CDR3 is TGTGTCACCGGGACAGATGGTGGAGATACGCAGTATTTT.

This clone was detected only once. This chain uses TRBV19 with TRBJ2-2; TRBD2 aligns across 9 bases. Germline V gene sequence: CDR1 LNHDA, CDR2 SQIVND (reference sequence). Losses at the gene ends were 3 bases for V and 0 bases for J; bases not matched to a gene: 8. The CDR3 is 18 residues long. CDR3 protein: CASSIGLAGSANTGELFF. The CDR3 region has the DNA TGTGCCAGTAGTATCGGCCTAGCGGGGAGCGCGAACACCGGGGAGCTGTTTTTT.

This clone has just one count. The chain joins TRBV30 to TRBJ1-2; D may be TRBD1 (5 bases). The CDR3 loop spans 12 amino acids. Germline V CDR1 and CDR2: GTSNPN, SVGIG (reference sequence). V was trimmed by 7 bases and J by 5 bases, leaving 14 bases between them. CDR3 amino acids: CASRQRPYGYTF. CDR3 DNA: TGTGCCTCAAGACAGAGACCATATGGCTACACCTTC.

The chain carries TRBV6-2 or TRBV6-3 and TRBJ2-7; possibly TRBD1 for D (6 bases). There are 14 residues in the CDR3. V was cut by 2 bases and J by 1 base, with 9 bases left in between. Germline-derived CDR1 and CDR2 are MNHEY and SVGEGT. CDR3 sequence reads: CASSYGGRSYEQYF. As DNA, the CDR3 is TGTGCCAGCAGTTACGGGGGCCGATCCTACGAGCAGTACTTC.

The CDR3 loop reads CAWSRDRGPVMNTEAFF. In DNA, the CDR3 is TGTGCCTGGAGTCGGGACAGGGGTCCAGTCATGAACACTGAAGCTTTCTTT. The V and J genes are TRBV30 and TRBJ1-1; 10 nucleotides align to TRBD1. Germline V gives CDR1 GTSNPN, CDR2 SVGIG (reference sequence). V was clipped by 2 bases and J by 0 bases; unmatched bases: 9. CDR3 length: 17 residues.

This clone was counted between two and nine times. This chain links TRBV6-5 with TRBJ2-7; TRBD1 matches 10 bases. V trimming: 8 bases; J trimming: 6 bases; junction bases outside the gene matches: 13. The germline CDR1 and CDR2 sequences are MNHEY and SVGAGI. The CDR3 is 15 residues long. The CDR3 spells CASCLTGTGVSEQYF. Written as DNA, the CDR3 is TGTGCCAGCTGCCTAACCGGGACAGGGGTCTCCGAGCAGTACTTC.

The chain employs TRBV5-1 and TRBJ1-1, with 8 bases identical to TRBD1. The trim removed 4 bases at V and 0 bases at J, leaving 17 bases unmatched. The germline V gene encodes CDR1 SGHRS and CDR2 YFSETQ. The CDR3 extends over 19 amino acids. CDR3 in DNA: TGCGCCAGCAGCGATTGGACAGGGAACTTGGGTGGAATGAACACTGAAGCTTTCTTT. This codes for CASSDWTGNLGGMNTEAFF.

J is TRBJ1-1 and V is TRBV7-8; D possibly corresponds to TRBD1 (5 bases). Germline CDR1 and CDR2: SGHVS and FQNEAQ. V lost 5 bases and J lost 0, with 13 bases in between. This CDR3 has 15 residues. CDR3 in DNA: TGTGCCAGCAGCCTCGGTGTAGGGGTGAACACTGAAGCTTTCTTT. Translation gives CASSLGVGVNTEAFF.

The gene calls are TRBV4-2 and TRBJ2-4; the D gene is possibly TRBD2 (6 bases). V lost 1 base and J lost 5, with 6 bases in between. CDR1 LGHNA and CDR2 YNFKEQ come from the germline V gene. The length of the CDR3 is 13 residues. The CDR3 loop is CASSQGRENIQYF. Written as DNA, the CDR3 is TGTGCCAGCAGCCAAGGGAGGGAAAACATTCAGTACTTC.

The J gene is TRBJ2-3, the V gene TRBV29-1, with 12 bases that match TRBD2. This CDR3 comprises 15 residues. V shed 4 bases, J shed 6 bases, and the junction held 8 bases outside the gene matches. Per the germline V gene, CDR1 is SQVTM and CDR2 is ANQGSEA. The CDR3 coding sequence is TGCAGCGTTGGTAGTCTAGCGGGGGGGCCTGATACGCAGTATTTT. This translates into CSVGSLAGGPDTQYF.

This clone has only a few counts. The rearrangement links TRBV11-2 to TRBJ1-5; D unresolved. The CDR3 has 15 residues. Germline V CDR1 and CDR2: SGHAT, FQNNGV. Trimming left V 5 bases short and J 5 bases short, with 16 bases between. The CDR3 sequence is CASSQSGSVDQPQHF. In nucleotides, the CDR3 is TGTGCCAGCAGCCAGTCCGGGTCAGTGGATCAGCCCCAGCATTTT.

There are many counts of this clone. CDR3 loop: CASSPPLGGVNTGELFF. DNA for the CDR3: TGTGCCAGCAGCCCCCCCTTGGGGGGGGTGAACACCGGGGAGCTGTTTTTT. The rearrangement uses TRBV4-2 and TRBJ2-2; TRBD2 matches at 7 bases. The ends lost 4 bases at V and 1 base at J; junction bases unmatched: 9. Germline V CDR1 and CDR2: LGHNA, YNFKEQ. The CDR3 runs 17 residues.

The chain combines TRBV9 with TRBJ2-1, with 8 bases lining up with TRBD2. J gave up 8 bases and V 2 bases, and 9 bases lay outside the gene matches. This CDR3 has 15 amino acids. Per germline, CDR1 SGDLS and CDR2 YYNGEE. This CDR3 reads CASSVNGGVIDEQFF. The CDR3 DNA reads as TGTGCCAGCAGCGTGAACGGGGGGGTCATAGATGAGCAGTTCTTC.